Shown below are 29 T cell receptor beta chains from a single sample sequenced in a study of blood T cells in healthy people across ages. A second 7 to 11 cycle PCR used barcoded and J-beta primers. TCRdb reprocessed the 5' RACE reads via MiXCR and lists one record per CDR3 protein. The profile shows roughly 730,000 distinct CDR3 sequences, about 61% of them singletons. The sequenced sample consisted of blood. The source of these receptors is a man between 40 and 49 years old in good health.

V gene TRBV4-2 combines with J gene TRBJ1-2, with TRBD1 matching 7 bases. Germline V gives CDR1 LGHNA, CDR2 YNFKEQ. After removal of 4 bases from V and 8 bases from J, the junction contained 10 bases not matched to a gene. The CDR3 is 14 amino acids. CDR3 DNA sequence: TGTGCCAGCAGCCGTCAGGGGGATTCGGAAGGCTACACCTTC. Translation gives CASSRQGDSEGYTF.

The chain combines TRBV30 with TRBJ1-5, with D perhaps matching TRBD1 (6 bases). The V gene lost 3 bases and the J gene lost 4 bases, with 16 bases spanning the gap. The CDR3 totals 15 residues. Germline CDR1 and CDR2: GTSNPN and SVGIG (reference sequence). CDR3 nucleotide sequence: TGTGCCTGGAGGCTAGGGGGAGCAGGGAATCAGCCCCAGCATTTT. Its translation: CAWRLGGAGNQPQHF.

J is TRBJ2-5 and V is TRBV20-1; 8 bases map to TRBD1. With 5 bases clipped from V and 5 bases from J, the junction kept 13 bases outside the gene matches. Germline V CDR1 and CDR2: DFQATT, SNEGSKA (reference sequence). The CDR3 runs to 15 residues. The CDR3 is CSADAGQGLTETQYF. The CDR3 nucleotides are TGCAGTGCTGACGCCGGACAGGGTCTCACGGAGACCCAGTACTTC.

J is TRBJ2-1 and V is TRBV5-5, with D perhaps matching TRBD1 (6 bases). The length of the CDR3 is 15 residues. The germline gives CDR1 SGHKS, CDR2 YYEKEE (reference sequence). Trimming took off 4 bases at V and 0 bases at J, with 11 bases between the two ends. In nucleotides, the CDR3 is TGTGCCAGCAGCCAAAAGGACAGCTCCTACAATGAGCAGTTCTTC. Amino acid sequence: CASSQKDSSYNEQFF.

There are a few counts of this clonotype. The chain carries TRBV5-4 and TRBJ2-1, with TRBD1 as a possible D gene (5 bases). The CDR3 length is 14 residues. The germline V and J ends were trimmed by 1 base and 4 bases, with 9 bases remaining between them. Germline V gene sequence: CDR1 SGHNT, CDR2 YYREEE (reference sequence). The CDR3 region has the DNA TGTGCCAGCAGCTTGAGTAGGGGTTACAATGAGCAGTTCTTC. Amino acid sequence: CASSLSRGYNEQFF.

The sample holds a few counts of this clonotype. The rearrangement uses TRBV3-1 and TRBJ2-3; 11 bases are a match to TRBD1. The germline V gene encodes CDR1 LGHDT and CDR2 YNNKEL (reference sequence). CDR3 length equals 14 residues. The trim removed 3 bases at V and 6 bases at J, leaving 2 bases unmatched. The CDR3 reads CASSHGQGADTQYF. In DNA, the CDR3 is TGTGCCAGCAGCCACGGACAGGGGGCTGATACGCAGTATTTT.

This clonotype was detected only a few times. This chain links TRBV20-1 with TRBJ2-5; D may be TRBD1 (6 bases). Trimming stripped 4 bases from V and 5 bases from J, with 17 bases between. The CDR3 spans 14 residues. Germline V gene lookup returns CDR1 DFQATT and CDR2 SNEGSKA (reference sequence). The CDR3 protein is CSANRGQRWETQYF. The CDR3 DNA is TGCAGTGCTAACCGGGGACAAAGGTGGGAGACCCAGTACTTC.

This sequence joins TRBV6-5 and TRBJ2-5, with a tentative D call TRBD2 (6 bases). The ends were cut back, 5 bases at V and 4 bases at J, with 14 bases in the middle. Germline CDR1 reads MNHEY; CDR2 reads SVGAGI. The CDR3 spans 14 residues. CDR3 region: CASSKPGLRETQYF. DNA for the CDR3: TGTGCCAGCAGTAAACCGGGACTGAGAGAGACCCAGTACTTC.

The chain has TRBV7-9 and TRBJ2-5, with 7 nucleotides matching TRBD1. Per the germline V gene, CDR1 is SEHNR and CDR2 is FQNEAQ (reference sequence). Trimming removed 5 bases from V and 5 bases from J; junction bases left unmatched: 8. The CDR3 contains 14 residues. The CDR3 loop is CASSRPGGWETQYF. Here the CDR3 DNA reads TGTGCCAGCAGCCGACCAGGGGGTTGGGAGACCCAGTACTTC.

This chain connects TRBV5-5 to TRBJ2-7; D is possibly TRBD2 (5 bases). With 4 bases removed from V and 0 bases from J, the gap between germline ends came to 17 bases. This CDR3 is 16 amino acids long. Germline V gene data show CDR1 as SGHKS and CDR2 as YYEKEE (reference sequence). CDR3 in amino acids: CASSTPEADSSYEQYF. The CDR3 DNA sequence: TGTGCCAGCAGCACGCCGGAGGCGGATAGCTCCTACGAGCAGTACTTC.

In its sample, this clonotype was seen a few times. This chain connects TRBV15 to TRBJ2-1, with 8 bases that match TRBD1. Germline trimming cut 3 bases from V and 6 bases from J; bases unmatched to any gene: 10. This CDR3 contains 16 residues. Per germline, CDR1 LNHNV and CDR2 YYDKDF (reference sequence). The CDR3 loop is CATSSKQGVKPNEQFF. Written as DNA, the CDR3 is TGTGCCACCAGCAGCAAACAGGGGGTCAAGCCCAATGAGCAGTTCTTC.

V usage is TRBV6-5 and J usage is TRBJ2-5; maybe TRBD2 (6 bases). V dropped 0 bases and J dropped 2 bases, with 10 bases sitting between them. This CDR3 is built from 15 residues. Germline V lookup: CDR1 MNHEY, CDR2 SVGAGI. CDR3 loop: CASSYSFGTQETQYF. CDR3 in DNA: TGTGCCAGCAGTTACTCCTTTGGGACTCAAGAGACCCAGTACTTC.

CDR3 sequence (DNA): TGTGCCAGCAGCCAGACCAATCGGAACACTGAAGCTTTCTTT. This translates into CASSQTNRNTEAFF. The genes are TRBV3-1 and TRBJ1-1, with D hard to call. Trimming took 3 bases from V and 1 from J, leaving 9 bases between them. The CDR3 runs to 14 residues. Germline loops: CDR1 LGHDT, CDR2 YNNKEL (reference sequence).

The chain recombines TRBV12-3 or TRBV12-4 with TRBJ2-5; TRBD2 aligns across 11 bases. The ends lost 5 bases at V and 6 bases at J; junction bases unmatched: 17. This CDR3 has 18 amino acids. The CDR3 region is CASSPTQTSGDPLQTQYF. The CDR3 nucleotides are TGTGCCAGCAGTCCAACCCAGACTAGCGGGGACCCCCTGCAGACCCAGTACTTC.

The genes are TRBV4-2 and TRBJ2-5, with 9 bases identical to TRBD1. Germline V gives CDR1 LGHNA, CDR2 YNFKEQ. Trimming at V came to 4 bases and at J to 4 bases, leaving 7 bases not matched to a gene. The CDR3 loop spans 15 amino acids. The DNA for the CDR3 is TGTGCCAGCAGCCGGAGGACAGGGGTTGGAGAGACCCAGTACTTC. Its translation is CASSRRTGVGETQYF.

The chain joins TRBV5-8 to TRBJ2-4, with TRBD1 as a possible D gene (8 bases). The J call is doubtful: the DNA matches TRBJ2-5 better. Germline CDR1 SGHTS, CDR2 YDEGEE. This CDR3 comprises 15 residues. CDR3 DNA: TGTGCCAGCAGCTTTTACAGGGGGGGAAAAGAGACCCAGTACTTC. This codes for CASSFYRGGKETQYF.

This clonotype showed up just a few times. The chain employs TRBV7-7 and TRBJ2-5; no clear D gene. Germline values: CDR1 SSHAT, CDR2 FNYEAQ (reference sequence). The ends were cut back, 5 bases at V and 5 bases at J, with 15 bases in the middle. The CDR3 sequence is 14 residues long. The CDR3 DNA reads TGTGCCAGCAGCAAGGATACCTTGATGGAGACCCAGTACTTC. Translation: CASSKDTLMETQYF.

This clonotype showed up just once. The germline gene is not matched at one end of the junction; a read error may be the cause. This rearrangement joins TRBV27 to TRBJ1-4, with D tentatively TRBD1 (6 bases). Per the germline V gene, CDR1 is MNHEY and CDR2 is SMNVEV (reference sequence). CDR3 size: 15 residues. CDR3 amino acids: CANSSGGAEDEKLFF. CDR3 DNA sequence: TGTGCCAACAGTTCCGGGGGCGCAGAGGATGAAAAACTGTTTTTT.

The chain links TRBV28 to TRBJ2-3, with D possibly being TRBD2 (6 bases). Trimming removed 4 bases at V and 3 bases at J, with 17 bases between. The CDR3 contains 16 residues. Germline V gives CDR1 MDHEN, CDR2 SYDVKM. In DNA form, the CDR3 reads TGTGCCAGCAGTTCCAGGCAGACTAGGGTAACAGATACGCAGTATTTT. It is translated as CASSSRQTRVTDTQYF.

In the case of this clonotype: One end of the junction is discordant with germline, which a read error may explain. The chain's CDR3 is CVSSSTVGTDTQYF. DNA of the CDR3: TGTGTCAGCAGCTCGACAGTGGGCACAGATACGCAGTATTTT. V is TRBV7-2 and J is TRBJ2-3, with D possibly being TRBD1 (5 bases). In germline, CDR1 is SGHTA, CDR2 FQGNSA. CDR3 length: 14 amino acids.

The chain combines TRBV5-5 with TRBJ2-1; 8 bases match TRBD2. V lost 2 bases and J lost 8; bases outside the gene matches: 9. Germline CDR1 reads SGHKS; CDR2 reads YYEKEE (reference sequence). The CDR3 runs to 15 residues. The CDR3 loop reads CASSLSPGLADEQFF. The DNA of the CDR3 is TGTGCCAGCAGCTTATCCCCAGGACTAGCAGATGAGCAGTTCTTC.

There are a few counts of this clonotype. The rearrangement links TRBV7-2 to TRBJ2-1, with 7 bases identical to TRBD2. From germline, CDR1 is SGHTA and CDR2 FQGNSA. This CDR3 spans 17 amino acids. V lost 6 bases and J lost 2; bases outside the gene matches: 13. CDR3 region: CASRQGAGVDAYNEQFF. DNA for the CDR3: TGTGCCAGCAGACAAGGTGCGGGAGTTGACGCCTACAATGAGCAGTTCTTC.

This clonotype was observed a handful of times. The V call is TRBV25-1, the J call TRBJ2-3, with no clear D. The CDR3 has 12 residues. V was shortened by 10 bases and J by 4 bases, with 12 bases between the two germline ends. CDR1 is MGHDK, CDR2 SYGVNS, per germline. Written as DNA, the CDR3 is TGTGCCACCCTAGAAGAGCCAGATACGCAGTATTTT. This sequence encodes CATLEEPDTQYF.

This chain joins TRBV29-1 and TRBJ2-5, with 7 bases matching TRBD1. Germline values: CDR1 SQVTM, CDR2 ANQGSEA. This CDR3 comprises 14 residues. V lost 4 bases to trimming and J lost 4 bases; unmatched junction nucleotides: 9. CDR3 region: CSVGMTGTGETQYF. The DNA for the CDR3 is TGCAGCGTTGGAATGACAGGGACGGGAGAGACCCAGTACTTC.

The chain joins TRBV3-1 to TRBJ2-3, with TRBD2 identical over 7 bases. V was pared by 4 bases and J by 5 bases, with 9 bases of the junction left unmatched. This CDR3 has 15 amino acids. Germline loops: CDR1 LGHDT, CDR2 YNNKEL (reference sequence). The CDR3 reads CASSLRGVGGDTQYF. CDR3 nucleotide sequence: TGTGCCAGCAGCCTCCGGGGGGTCGGGGGAGATACGCAGTATTTT.

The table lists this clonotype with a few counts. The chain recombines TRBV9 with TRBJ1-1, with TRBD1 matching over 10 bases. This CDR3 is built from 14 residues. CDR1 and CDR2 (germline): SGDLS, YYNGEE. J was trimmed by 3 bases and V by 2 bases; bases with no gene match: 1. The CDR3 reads CASSVGTGDTEAFF. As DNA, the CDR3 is TGTGCCAGCAGCGTCGGGACAGGGGACACTGAAGCTTTCTTT.

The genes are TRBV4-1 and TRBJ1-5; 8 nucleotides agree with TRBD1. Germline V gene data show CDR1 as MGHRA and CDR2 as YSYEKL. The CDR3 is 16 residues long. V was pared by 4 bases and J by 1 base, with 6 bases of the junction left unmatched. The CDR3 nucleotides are TGCGCCAGCAGCCGTGGACAGGGACCCAGCAATCAGCCCCAGCATTTT. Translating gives CASSRGQGPSNQPQHF.

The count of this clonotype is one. The CDR3 DNA is TGCGCCAGCAGCTTGGTCTCCCGAAACACTGAAGCTTTCTTT. Its protein product is CASSLVSRNTEAFF. This chain links TRBV5-1 with TRBJ1-1; no reliable D call. Germline V lookup: CDR1 SGHRS, CDR2 YFSETQ. Trimming shortened V by 0 bases and J by 2 bases, and 8 bases separated the two germline ends. The length of the CDR3 is 14 residues.

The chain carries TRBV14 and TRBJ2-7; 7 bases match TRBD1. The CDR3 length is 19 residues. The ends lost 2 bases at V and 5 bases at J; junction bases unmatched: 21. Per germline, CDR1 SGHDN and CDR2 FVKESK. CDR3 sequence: CASSQFTGTETIRFHEQYF. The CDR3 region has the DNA TGTGCCAGCAGCCAATTCACCGGGACAGAAACTATTCGTTTCCACGAGCAGTACTTC.